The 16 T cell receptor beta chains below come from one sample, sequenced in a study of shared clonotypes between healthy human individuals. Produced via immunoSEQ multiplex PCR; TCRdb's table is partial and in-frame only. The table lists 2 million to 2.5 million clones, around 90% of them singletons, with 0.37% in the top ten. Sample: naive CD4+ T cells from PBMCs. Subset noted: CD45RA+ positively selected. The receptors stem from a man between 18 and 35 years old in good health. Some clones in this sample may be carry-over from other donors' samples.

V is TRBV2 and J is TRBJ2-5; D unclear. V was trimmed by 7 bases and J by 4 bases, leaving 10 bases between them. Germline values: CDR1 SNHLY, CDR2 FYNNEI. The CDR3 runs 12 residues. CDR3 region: CASNQAGETQYF. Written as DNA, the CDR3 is TGTGCCAGCAACCAAGCCGGAGAGACCCAGTACTTC.

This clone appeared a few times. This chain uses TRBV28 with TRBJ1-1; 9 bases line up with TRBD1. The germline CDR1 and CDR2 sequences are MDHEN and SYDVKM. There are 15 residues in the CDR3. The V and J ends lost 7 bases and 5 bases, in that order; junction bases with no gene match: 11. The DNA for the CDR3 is TGTGCCAGCACTAACCCCGGACAGGGGAAAACTGAAGCTTTCTTT. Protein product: CASTNPGQGKTEAFF.

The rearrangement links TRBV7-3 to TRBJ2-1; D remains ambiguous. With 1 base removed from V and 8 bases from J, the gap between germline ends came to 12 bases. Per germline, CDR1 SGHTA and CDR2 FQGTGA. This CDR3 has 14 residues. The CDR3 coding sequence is TGTGCCAGCAGCTTAATCCCCTTTGCGGATGAGCAGTTCTTC. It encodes CASSLIPFADEQFF.

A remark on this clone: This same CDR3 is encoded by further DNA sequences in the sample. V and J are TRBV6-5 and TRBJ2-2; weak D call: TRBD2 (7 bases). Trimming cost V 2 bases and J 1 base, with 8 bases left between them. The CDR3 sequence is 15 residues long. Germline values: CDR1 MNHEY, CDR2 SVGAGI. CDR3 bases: TGTGCCAGCAGTTACAGGGGGGGGAACACCGGGGAGCTGTTTTTT. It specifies CASSYRGGNTGELFF.

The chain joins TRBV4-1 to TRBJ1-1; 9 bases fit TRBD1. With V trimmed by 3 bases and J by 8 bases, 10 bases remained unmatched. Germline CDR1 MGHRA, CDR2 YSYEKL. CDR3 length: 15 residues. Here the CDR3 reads CASSQGSTGGREAFF. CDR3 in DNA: TGCGCCAGCAGCCAGGGCAGTACAGGGGGCCGCGAAGCTTTCTTT.

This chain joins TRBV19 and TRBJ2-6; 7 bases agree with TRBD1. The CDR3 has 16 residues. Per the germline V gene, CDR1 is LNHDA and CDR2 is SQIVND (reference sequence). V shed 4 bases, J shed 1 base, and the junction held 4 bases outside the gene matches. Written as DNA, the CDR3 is TGTGCCAGTAGTACAAGCAGGGGGTCTGGGGCCAACGTCCTGACTTTC. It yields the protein CASSTSRGSGANVLTF.

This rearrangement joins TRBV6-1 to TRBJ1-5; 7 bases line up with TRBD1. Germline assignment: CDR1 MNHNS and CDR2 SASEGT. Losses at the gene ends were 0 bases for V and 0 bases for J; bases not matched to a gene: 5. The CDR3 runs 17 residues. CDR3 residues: CASSEALRQGSNQPQHF. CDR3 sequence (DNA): TGTGCCAGCAGTGAAGCGCTGAGACAGGGTAGCAATCAGCCCCAGCATTTT.

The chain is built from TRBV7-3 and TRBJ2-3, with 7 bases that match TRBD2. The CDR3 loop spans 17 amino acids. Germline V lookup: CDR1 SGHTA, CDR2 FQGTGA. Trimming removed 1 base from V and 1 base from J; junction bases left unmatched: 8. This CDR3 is CASSLRPGGSGTDTQYF. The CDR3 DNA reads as TGTGCCAGCAGCTTAAGGCCCGGGGGGTCGGGCACAGATACGCAGTATTTT.

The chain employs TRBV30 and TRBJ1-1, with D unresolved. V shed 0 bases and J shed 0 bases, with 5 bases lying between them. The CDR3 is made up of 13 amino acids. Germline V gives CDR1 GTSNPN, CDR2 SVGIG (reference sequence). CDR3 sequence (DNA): TGTGCCTGGAGTGTTATAGTGAACACTGAAGCTTTCTTT. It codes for CAWSVIVNTEAFF. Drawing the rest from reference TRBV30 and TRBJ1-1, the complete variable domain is SQTIHQWPATLVQPVGSPLSLECTVEGTSNPNLYWYRQAAGRGLQLLFYSVGIGQISSEVPQNLSASRPQDRQFILSSKKLLLSDSGFYLCAWSVIVNTEAFFGQGTRLTVV.

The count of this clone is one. The CDR3 protein is CAWSPGTLAGGLFF. The CDR3, as DNA: TGTGCCTGGAGCCCGGGGACACTTGCGGGAGGGCTGTTTTTT. The chain recombines TRBV30 with TRBJ2-2; TRBD2 aligns across 8 bases. V was clipped by 3 bases and J by 13 bases; unmatched bases: 13. CDR3 size: 14 residues. Per germline, CDR1 GTSNPN and CDR2 SVGIG (reference sequence).

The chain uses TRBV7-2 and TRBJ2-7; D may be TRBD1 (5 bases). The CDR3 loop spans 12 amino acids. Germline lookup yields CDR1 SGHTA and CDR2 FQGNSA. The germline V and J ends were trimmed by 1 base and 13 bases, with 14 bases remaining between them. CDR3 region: CASSLGQGRIYF. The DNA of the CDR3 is TGTGCCAGCAGCTTAGGGCAGGGCCGAATCTACTTC. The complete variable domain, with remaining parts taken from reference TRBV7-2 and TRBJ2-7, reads GAGVSQSPSNKVTEKGKDVELRCDPISGHTALYWYRQSLGQGLEFLIYFQGNSAPDKSGLPSDRFSAERTGGSVSTLTIQRTQQEDSAVYLCASSLGQGRIYFGPGTRLTVT.

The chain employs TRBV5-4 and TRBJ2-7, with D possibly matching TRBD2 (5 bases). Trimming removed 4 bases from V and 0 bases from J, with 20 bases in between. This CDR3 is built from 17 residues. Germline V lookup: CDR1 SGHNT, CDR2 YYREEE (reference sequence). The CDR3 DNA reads TGTGCCAGCAGCCCCTCGAGTGGACTTTTGAGCTCCTACGAGCAGTACTTC. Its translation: CASSPSSGLLSSYEQYF.

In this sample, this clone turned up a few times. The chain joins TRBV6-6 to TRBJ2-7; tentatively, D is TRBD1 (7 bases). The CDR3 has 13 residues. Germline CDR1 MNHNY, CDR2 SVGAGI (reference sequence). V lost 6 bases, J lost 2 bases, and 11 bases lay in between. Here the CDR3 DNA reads TGTGCCAGCAGCCAGGGGGGAACCTACGAGCAGTACTTC. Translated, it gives CASSQGGTYEQYF.

DNA for the CDR3: TGTGCCAGCTCACCTCGGGGAGGGCTCGCAGATACGCAGTATTTT. Translating it yields CASSPRGGLADTQYF. The rearrangement links TRBV18 to TRBJ2-3; 7 bases agree with TRBD2. Germline V gene data show CDR1 as KGHSH and CDR2 as LQKENI. V was clipped by 3 bases and J by 4 bases; unmatched bases: 7. This CDR3 contains 15 residues.

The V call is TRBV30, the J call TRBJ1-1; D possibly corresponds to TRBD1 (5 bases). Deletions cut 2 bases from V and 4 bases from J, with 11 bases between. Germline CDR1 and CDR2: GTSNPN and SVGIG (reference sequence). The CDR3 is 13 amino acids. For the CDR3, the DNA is TGTGCCTGGAGTCGTACAGGCATCACTGAAGCTTTCTTT. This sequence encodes CAWSRTGITEAFF.

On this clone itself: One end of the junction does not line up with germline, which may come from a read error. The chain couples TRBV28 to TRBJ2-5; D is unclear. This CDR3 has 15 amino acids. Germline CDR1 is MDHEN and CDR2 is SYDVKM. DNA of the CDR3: TGTACCAGCAGCCGTACCTGGGCCCCGGGAGAGACCCAGTACTTC. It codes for CTSSRTWAPGETQYF.